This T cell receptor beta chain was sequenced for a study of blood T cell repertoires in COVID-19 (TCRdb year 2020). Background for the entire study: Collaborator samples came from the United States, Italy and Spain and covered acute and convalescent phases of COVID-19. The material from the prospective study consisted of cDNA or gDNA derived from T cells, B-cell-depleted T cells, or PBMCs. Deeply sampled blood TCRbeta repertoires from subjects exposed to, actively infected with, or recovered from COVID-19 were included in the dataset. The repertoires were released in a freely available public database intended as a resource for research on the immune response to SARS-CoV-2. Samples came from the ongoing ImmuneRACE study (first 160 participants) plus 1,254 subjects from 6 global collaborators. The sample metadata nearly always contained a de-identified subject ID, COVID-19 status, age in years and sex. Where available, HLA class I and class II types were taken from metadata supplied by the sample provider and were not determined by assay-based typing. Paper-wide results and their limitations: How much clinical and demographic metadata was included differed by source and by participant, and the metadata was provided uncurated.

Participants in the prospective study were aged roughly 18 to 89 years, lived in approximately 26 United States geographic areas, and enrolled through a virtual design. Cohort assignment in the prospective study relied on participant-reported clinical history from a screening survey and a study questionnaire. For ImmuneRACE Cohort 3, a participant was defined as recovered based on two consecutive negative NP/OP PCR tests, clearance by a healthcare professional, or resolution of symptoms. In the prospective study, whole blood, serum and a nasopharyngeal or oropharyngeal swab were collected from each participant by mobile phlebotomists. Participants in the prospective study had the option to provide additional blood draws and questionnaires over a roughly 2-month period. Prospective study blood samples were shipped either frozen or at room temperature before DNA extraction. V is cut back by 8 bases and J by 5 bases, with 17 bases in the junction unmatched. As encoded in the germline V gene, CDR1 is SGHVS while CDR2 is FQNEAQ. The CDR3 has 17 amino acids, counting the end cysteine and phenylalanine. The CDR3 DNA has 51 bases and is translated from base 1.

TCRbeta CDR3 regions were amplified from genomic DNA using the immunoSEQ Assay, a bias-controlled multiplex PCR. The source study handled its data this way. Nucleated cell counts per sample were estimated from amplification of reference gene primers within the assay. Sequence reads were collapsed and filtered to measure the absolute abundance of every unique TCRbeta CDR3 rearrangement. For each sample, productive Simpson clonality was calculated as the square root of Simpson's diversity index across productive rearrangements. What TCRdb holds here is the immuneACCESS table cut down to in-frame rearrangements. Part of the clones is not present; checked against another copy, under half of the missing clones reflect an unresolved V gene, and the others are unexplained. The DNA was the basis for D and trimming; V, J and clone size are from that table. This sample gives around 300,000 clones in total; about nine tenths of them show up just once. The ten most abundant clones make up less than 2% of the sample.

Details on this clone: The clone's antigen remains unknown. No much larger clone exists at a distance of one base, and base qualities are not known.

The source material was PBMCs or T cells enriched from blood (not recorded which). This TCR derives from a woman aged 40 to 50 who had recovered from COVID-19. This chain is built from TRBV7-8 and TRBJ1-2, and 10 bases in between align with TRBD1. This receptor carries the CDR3 CASGTRETGGDRYGYTF. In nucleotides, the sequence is TGTGCCAGCGGCACCCGGGAGACAGGGGGCGACCGGTATGGCTACACCTTC.